This paragraph reports one TCR beta chain. Its specificity is not known. This sample is part of a study of cytomegalovirus exposure and HLA in healthy donors. General study points: The authors considered a cluster of highly shared sequence variants likely to be a sequencing artifact.

The CDR3 extends over 14 amino acids. CDR1 and CDR2 (germline): SGHRS, YFSETQ. The germline V and J ends were trimmed by 0 bases and 0 bases, with 4 bases remaining between them. Researchers ran the PCR with 60 Vbeta and 13 Jbeta primers. As originally analysed: Later, an analysis found 75 million to 100 million unique TCR beta chains, and 9.5 million to 12 million of these were shared. Here immunoSEQ multiplex PCR was the method, and the copy in TCRdb shows in-frame clones only, minus some. V and J calls and clone size are given by that table; D and trimming were obtained from the DNA. The repertoire holds 100,000 to 150,000 clones, with 80% as singletons. Healthy bone marrow donors made up the cohort.

The sample consisted of PBMCs. The V and J genes are TRBV5-1 and TRBJ1-3, with unresolved D. This receptor was taken from a man aged 25 to 45 in good health and CMV-seropositive. Here the CDR3 DNA reads TGCGCCAGCAGCTTGGCTCCCTCTGGAAACACCATATATTTT. Residues: CASSLAPSGNTIYF.